The 10 T cell receptor beta chains below all came from one sample that was sequenced in a study of graft-versus-host responses after intestinal transplantation. Clones were read by immunoSEQ multiplex PCR, and TCRdb kept only the in-frame ones, dropping some. The sample consists of a few thousand clones, 29% of them appearing once. The culture paired approximately 200,000 irradiated violet-dye-labeled stimulators with approximately 200,000 CFSE-labeled responders. Here the sequenced sample was alloreactive CD8+ T cells from a mixed lymphocyte reaction culture, taken before transplantation. As to subset: CFSE-low proliferating T cells sorted from roughly 6-day pre-transplant mixed lymphocyte reaction (GvH or HvG direction). The receptors were gathered from a human patient who was an organ donor for intestinal transplantation.

This clone is categorized as medium-sized (0.01 to 0.1%). The genes are TRBV2 and TRBJ2-1; perhaps TRBD1 as D (5 bases). Trimming left V 4 bases short and J 3 bases short, with 10 bases between. The germline V gene has CDR1 SNHLY and CDR2 FYNNEI. This CDR3 region has 14 residues. The CDR3 loop is CASSVRGNYNEQFF. CDR3 coding DNA: TGTGCCAGCAGTGTTAGGGGAAACTACAATGAGCAGTTCTTC.

A few counts support this clone. V usage is TRBV7-9 and J usage is TRBJ2-1; 8 nucleotides match TRBD2. In germline, CDR1 is SEHNR, CDR2 FQNEAQ (reference sequence). The CDR3 has 12 residues. With V trimmed by 6 bases and J by 8 bases, 3 bases remained unmatched. This chain's CDR3 is CASSYGGDEQFF. The CDR3 DNA is TGTGCCAGCAGTTACGGGGGGGATGAGCAGTTCTTC.

The chain uses TRBV4-1 and TRBJ2-7; perhaps TRBD1 as D (5 bases). The CDR3 is 16 residues long. Trimming stripped 3 bases from V and 2 bases from J, with 17 bases between. CDR1 and CDR2 from the germline V gene are MGHRA and YSYEKL. The CDR3 sequence: CASSHASGYPPYEQYF. The CDR3 nucleotides read TGCGCCAGCAGCCATGCCTCAGGGTATCCCCCCTACGAGCAGTACTTC.

This clone was detected a few times. V usage is TRBV4-2 and J usage is TRBJ1-2, with D possibly TRBD1 on 5 matching bases. V dropped 6 bases and J dropped 4 bases, with 15 bases sitting between them. Germline V CDR1 and CDR2: LGHNA, YNFKEQ. There are 14 residues in the CDR3. CDR3 coding DNA: TGTGCCAGCAGGGAACGGGGGGACGGCTATGGCTACACCTTC. This encodes CASRERGDGYGYTF.

The genes are TRBV11-2 and TRBJ2-7; 9 bases align to TRBD2. The CDR3 is made up of 14 amino acids. V dropped 4 bases and J dropped 0; count of bases not matched to a gene: 1. The germline V gene encodes CDR1 SGHAT and CDR2 FQNNGV. CDR3 nucleotides: TGTGCCAGCAGCTATAGCGGGGGCTCCTACGAGCAGTACTTC. This translates into CASSYSGGSYEQYF.

The chain links TRBV7-3 to TRBJ1-5, with 9 positions matching TRBD1. The germline CDR1 and CDR2 sequences are SGHTA and FQGTGA. CDR3 length: 16 amino acids. V was pared by 0 bases and J by 6 bases, with 6 bases of the junction left unmatched. CDR3 protein: CASSLTRDRVTQPQHF. DNA for the CDR3: TGTGCCAGCAGCTTAACCAGGGACAGGGTTACTCAGCCCCAGCATTTT.

The V and J genes are TRBV4-3 and TRBJ2-5, with 9 bases aligning to TRBD2. The CDR3 is 17 amino acids. Germline CDR1 LGHNA, CDR2 YSLEER. V gave up 0 bases and J gave up 0 bases; unmatched junction bases: 5. The CDR3 protein is CASSQDLTSGYQETQYF. The CDR3 DNA reads TGCGCCAGCAGCCAAGATCTAACTAGCGGGTACCAAGAGACCCAGTACTTC.

The table lists this clone with a few counts. The genes are TRBV7-6 and TRBJ2-7; the match to TRBD2 covers 8 bases. The CDR3 length is 14 residues. J lost 7 bases, V lost 5 bases, and 10 bases had no gene match. Per germline, CDR1 SGHVS and CDR2 FNYEAQ. CDR3 coding DNA: TGTGCCAGCAGCGCCCCAGGCGGGGGGCGAGAGCAGTACTTC. Translated, it gives CASSAPGGGREQYF.

The chain joins TRBV4-3 to TRBJ2-3, with 9 bases matching TRBD1. Germline V CDR1 and CDR2: LGHNA, YSLEER. The CDR3 loop spans 19 amino acids. Unmatched junction bases numbered 20, after V lost 4 bases and J lost 6 bases. CDR3 amino acids: CASSPGQGTLIRAFDTQYF. CDR3 sequence (DNA): TGCGCCAGCAGCCCTGGACAGGGGACCCTCATTCGGGCCTTCGATACGCAGTATTTT.

The chain links TRBV9 to TRBJ2-7; 7 bases match TRBD1. Unmatched junction bases numbered 5, after V lost 3 bases and J lost 5 bases. This CDR3 comprises 13 residues. CDR1 is SGDLS, CDR2 YYNGEE, per germline. CDR3 amino acids: CASSARQGHEQYF. The DNA of the CDR3 is TGTGCCAGCAGCGCCCGACAGGGACACGAGCAGTACTTC.